This is a list of T cell receptor beta chains from one sample in a study of cytomegalovirus exposure and HLA in healthy donors. Clones were sequenced by immunoSEQ multiplex PCR, and TCRdb holds only the in-frame ones, with some missing. The table has roughly 100,000 clones, 55% to 80% seen once. Sequenced material: PBMCs. The receptors come from a human donor in good health. The CDR3 runs from the conserved cysteine through the conserved F or W. D genes are given only for firm matches. A row's size may be missing; if present it is once, few, many or a size class.

d_gene: .; abundance: .; v_gene: TRBV21-1; j_gene: TRBJ1-2; CDR3nt: TGTGCCAGCAGACAGGGAGACTATGGCTACACCTTC; CDR3aa: CASRQGDYGYTF
d_gene: .; abundance: few; v_gene: TRBV30; j_gene: TRBJ2-5; CDR3nt: TGTGCCTGGAGTGGGCTAGTCGTAAGTCAGACCCAGTACTTC; CDR3aa: CAWSGLVVSQTQYF
d_gene: .; abundance: .; v_gene: TRBV7-9; j_gene: TRBJ2-7; CDR3nt: TGTGCCAGCAGCTTAAGAGGCTACGAGCAGTACTTC; CDR3aa: CASSLRGYEQYF
d_gene: TRBD1; abundance: .; v_gene: TRBV7-3; j_gene: TRBJ2-1; CDR3nt: TGTGCCAGCAGCTTGAGACAGGGCGATGAGCAGTTCTTC; CDR3aa: CASSLRQGDEQFF
d_gene: .; abundance: .; v_gene: TRBV30; j_gene: TRBJ1-1; CDR3nt: TGTGCCTGGAGGGAAGGGGGAATCAACACTGAAGCTTTCTTT; CDR3aa: CAWREGGINTEAFF
d_gene: .; abundance: .; v_gene: TRBV20-1; j_gene: TRBJ2-7; CDR3nt: TGCAGTGCTAGGAGGACACGCGAGCAGTACTTC; CDR3aa: CSARRTREQYF
d_gene: .; abundance: .; v_gene: TRBV4-2; j_gene: TRBJ1-1; CDR3nt: TGTGCCAGCAATGGCGGAATGAACGCTGAAGCTTTCTTT; CDR3aa: CASNGGMNAEAFF
d_gene: .; abundance: few; v_gene: TRBV9; j_gene: TRBJ2-1; CDR3nt: TGTGCCAGCAGCGTGGGCCAGAATGCCTACAATGAGCAGTTCTTC; CDR3aa: CASSVGQNAYNEQFF
d_gene: .; abundance: .; v_gene: TRBV9; j_gene: TRBJ1-1; CDR3nt: TGTGCCAGCAGTCCTTGGGCAGAATTGAACACTGAAGCTTTCTTT; CDR3aa: CASSPWAELNTEAFF
d_gene: .; abundance: .; v_gene: TRBV10-2; j_gene: TRBJ1-6; CDR3nt: TGCGCCAGCAGGGGCACGCTTAATTCACCCCTCCACTTT; CDR3aa: CASRGTLNSPLHF
d_gene: TRBD2; abundance: .; v_gene: TRBV7-9; j_gene: TRBJ2-7; CDR3nt: TGTGCCAGCAGCTTGGGAGAAAGCGGGAGTGCAAACGAGCAGTACTTC; CDR3aa: CASSLGESGSANEQYF
d_gene: .; abundance: once; v_gene: TRBV30; j_gene: TRBJ2-7; CDR3nt: TGTGCCTGGAGTACGATCTCCTACGAGCAGTACTTC; CDR3aa: CAWSTISYEQYF
d_gene: .; abundance: .; v_gene: TRBV5-1; j_gene: TRBJ2-7; CDR3nt: TGCGCCAGCAGCTCGGTCAGGGGATCGGACGAGCAGTACTTC; CDR3aa: CASSSVRGSDEQYF
d_gene: .; abundance: .; v_gene: TRBV18; j_gene: TRBJ1-1; CDR3nt: TGTGCCAGCTCACAAGCCAGGGTCCCTTCTGCTGAAGCTTTCTTT; CDR3aa: CASSQARVPSAEAFF
d_gene: TRBD1; abundance: .; v_gene: TRBV27; j_gene: TRBJ2-4; CDR3nt: TGTGCCAGCAGCATAACCGGGACAGGGGCGGTCATTCAGTACTTC; CDR3aa: CASSITGTGAVIQYF
d_gene: .; abundance: .; v_gene: TRBV20-1; j_gene: TRBJ1-1; CDR3nt: TGCAGTGCTTCCAGATCCACTGAAGCTTTCTTT; CDR3aa: CSASRSTEAFF
d_gene: TRBD2; abundance: few; v_gene: TRBV19; j_gene: TRBJ2-7; CDR3nt: TGTGCCAGTAGAACCGGGACTAGCGGGAACGAGCAGTACTTC; CDR3aa: CASRTGTSGNEQYF
d_gene: .; abundance: .; v_gene: TRBV28; j_gene: TRBJ1-1; CDR3nt: TGTGCCAGCAGTTTACCCCGGGGTGTTGCTGAAGCTTTCTTT; CDR3aa: CASSLPRGVAEAFF
d_gene: .; abundance: .; v_gene: TRBV4-1; j_gene: TRBJ1-2; CDR3nt: TGCACCAGCAGGACGGTAGGTGGGCGTAATGGCTACACCTTC; CDR3aa: CTSRTVGGRNGYTF
d_gene: .; abundance: .; v_gene: TRBV28; j_gene: TRBJ1-5; CDR3nt: TGTGCCAGCAGGCCCTTGGGATCGGGGAGGCAGCCCCAGCATTTT; CDR3aa: CASRPLGSGRQPQHF
d_gene: TRBD1; abundance: .; v_gene: TRBV29-1; j_gene: TRBJ1-2; CDR3nt: TGCAGTATCTCCGGGACAGGGAAATTTAACTATGGCTACACCTTC; CDR3aa: CSISGTGKFNYGYTF
d_gene: .; abundance: few; v_gene: TRBV21-1; j_gene: TRBJ2-4; CDR3nt: TGTGCCAGCAGCAAGGGGGACAGGGGATGGGAAAACATTCAGTACTTC; CDR3aa: CASSKGDRGWENIQYF
d_gene: .; abundance: .; v_gene: TRBV19; j_gene: TRBJ2-1; CDR3nt: TGTGCCAGTAGTATGACAGCGCGGAATGAGCAGTTCTTC; CDR3aa: CASSMTARNEQFF
d_gene: TRBD2; abundance: .; v_gene: TRBV27; j_gene: TRBJ2-1; CDR3nt: TGTGCCAGCAGTTTGTCGACTAGCAGGAACTACAATGAGCAGTTCTTC; CDR3aa: CASSLSTSRNYNEQFF
d_gene: TRBD2; abundance: .; v_gene: TRBV4-1; j_gene: TRBJ2-3; CDR3nt: TGCGCCAGCAGCCGAGAAGCGGGGGTGGGCACAGATACGCAGTATTTT; CDR3aa: CASSREAGVGTDTQYF
d_gene: .; abundance: .; v_gene: TRBV27; j_gene: TRBJ1-2; CDR3nt: TGTGCCAGTTCGCTAAGACCAGCAGGGGCGGGTAGGGGCTACACCTTC; CDR3aa: CASSLRPAGAGRGYTF